The sequence of this TCR beta chain was determined in a study of CD8 T cells in ankylosing spondylitis. Study results and caveats: What seemed typical of ankylosing spondylitis blood was a TCR beta motif built from roughly eight highly homologous variants.

MiXCR, applied by TCRdb to the 5' RACE reads, yields one record per CDR3 protein. The sample shows a few hundred thousand distinct CDR3 sequences, over 9.5% of them seen only once. This clonotype has at least ten counts. Its antigen is not known. Germline CDR1 SEHNR, CDR2 FQNEAQ (reference sequence). There are 15 residues in the CDR3. The germline V and J ends were trimmed by 3 bases and 3 bases, with 13 bases remaining between them. The rearrangement joins TRBV7-9 to TRBJ2-3; no clear D gene. The receptor was derived from a male donor with ankylosing spondylitis. The sequencing sample was made of blood, either unsorted or a sorted T cell fraction (not recorded which). The CDR3 spells CASSFLGIETDTQYF. CDR3 DNA sequence: TGTGCCAGCAGCTTTTTAGGGATCGAGACAGATACGCAGTATTTT.